The 4 T cell receptor beta chains in this list originate from one sample, sequenced in a study of early T cells in non-severe SARS-CoV-2 infection. TCRdb processed the 5' RACE reads anew with MiXCR; each CDR3 protein has one entry. The sample has 62,000 or so distinct CDR3 sequences; approximately 9.2% are singletons. Sequencing was performed on whole blood, taken at baseline. These TCRs come from an adult who was a healthcare worker with PCR-confirmed SARS-CoV-2 infection or an uninfected control (not recorded which).

This sequence joins TRBV20-1 and TRBJ2-7, with 12 bases that match TRBD2. Germline V lookup: CDR1 DFQATT, CDR2 SNEGSKA (reference sequence). The ends lost 4 bases at V and 7 bases at J; junction bases unmatched: 8. The CDR3 covers 14 residues. The CDR3 region is CSAMRLAGELEQYF. In DNA, the CDR3 is TGCAGTGCTATGCGACTAGCGGGAGAGTTAGAGCAGTACTTC.

This clonotype has just a few counts. V gene TRBV11-1 combines with J gene TRBJ2-7, with no clear D. Trimming took off 2 bases at V and 6 bases at J, with 14 bases between the two ends. CDR3 length: 14 amino acids. CDR1 and CDR2 from the germline V gene are SGHAT and FQDESV (reference sequence). The CDR3 reads CASSLSELTGEQYF. CDR3 DNA: TGTGCCAGCAGCTTATCTGAGCTCACCGGCGAGCAGTACTTC.

This clonotype was observed many times. V usage is TRBV11-2 and J usage is TRBJ2-1; 7 bases map to TRBD2. The trim removed 7 bases at V and 3 bases at J, leaving 6 bases unmatched. Germline loops: CDR1 SGHAT, CDR2 FQNNGV. The CDR3 extends over 14 amino acids. CDR3 coding DNA: TGTGCCAGCAACTGGGAGGGCGGCTACAATGAGCAGTTCTTC. Translation gives CASNWEGGYNEQFF.

This clonotype was observed a few times. The chain is built from TRBV27 and TRBJ1-5; 9 nucleotides agree with TRBD1. The J segment lost 5 bases and the V segment lost 6 bases, leaving 5 bases of the junction unmatched. The germline V gene has CDR1 MNHEY and CDR2 SMNVEV (reference sequence). The CDR3 is made up of 14 amino acids. CDR3 DNA sequence: TGTGCCAGCAGGATCACAGGGGGCGATCAGCCCCAGCATTTT. This gives the protein CASRITGGDQPQHF.